This TCR beta chain stems from a study of T cell responses to AZD1222 COVID-19 vaccine. General observations from the study: The repertoires were collected only after the peak T cell response. Nearly half of the spike-specific TCRs reportedly recognize variant regions that carry no mutations.

Profiled with immunoSEQ multiplex PCR; TCRdb holds only in-frame clones, not every one. This table holds tens of thousands of clones, under 90% found once. V dropped 5 bases and J dropped 0 bases, with 8 bases sitting between them. Looked up from germline, CDR1 is MDHEN and CDR2 is SYDVKM. The CDR3 spans 14 residues. Worth noting for this clone: Its cognate antigen is unknown.

The sequenced sample was peripheral blood, obtained on day 0 of AZD1222 vaccination. V usage is TRBV28 and J usage is TRBJ1-3; D gene uncertain. This TCR was sampled from an adult in good health. The CDR3 DNA is TGTGCCAGCAGTCAAACAGTCTCTGGAAACACCATATATTTT. Protein sequence: CASSQTVSGNTIYF.